This T cell receptor beta chain was found in a study of cytomegalovirus exposure and HLA in healthy donors. The overall study: Caucasian-associated ancestry cluster membership applied to 75% to 85% of a few hundred genotyped donors.

Per germline, CDR1 MNHNY and CDR2 SVGAGI (reference sequence). V lost 7 bases to trimming and J lost 0 bases, with 10 bases between them. The CDR3 runs 14 residues. PCR involved 60 Vbeta and 13 Jbeta primers. Using immunoSEQ multiplex PCR, the repertoire was profiled, and TCRdb retains in-frame clones only, with some absent. This sample has some 150,000 clones, with about 75% found just once. This clone was counted a single time. Sequences were obtained from PBMCs. The TCR was taken from a man aged 35-49 years in good health and CMV-seronegative. The rearrangement joins TRBV6-6 to TRBJ2-1; tentatively, D is TRBD1 (6 bases). The CDR3 nucleotides read TGTGCCAGCAAGCAACAGGGCTCCTACAATGAGCAGTTCTTC. This translates into CASKQQGSYNEQFF.